These 23 T cell receptor beta chains came from one sample sequenced in a study of vaccination effects on CD4 cells after COVID-19. The ViraFEST assay expanded antigen-specific CD4+ T cells with viral peptide pools before sequencing. With 10 days of culture completed, CD4+ T cells were isolated. The study found no prior SARS-CoV-2 infection in the vaccine recipients, who tested negative for nucleocapsid antibodies. Their antigen targets remain unknown. Generated by immunoSEQ multiplex PCR, the TCRdb table keeps only in-frame clones and is missing some. The profile covers more than 40,000 clones, with around 70% appearing a single time and 26% taken by the ten largest. The specimen comprised CD4+ T cells from PBMCs cultured with HCoV-OC43 spike peptides, sampled before COVID-19 vaccination. Regarding subset: HCoV-OC43 spike overlapping peptide pool stimulation. Receptors were obtained from a human donor who received a COVID-19 vaccine.

The chain employs TRBV7-2 and TRBJ1-2; unclear D gene. Germline V gives CDR1 SGHTA, CDR2 FQGNSA. Trimming shortened V by 2 bases and J by 0 bases, and 10 bases separated the two germline ends. The CDR3 covers 15 residues. CDR3 in amino acids: CASSLRRSANYGYTF. DNA for the CDR3: TGTGCCAGCAGCTTACGGCGGTCGGCTAACTATGGCTACACCTTC.

This clone occurred a few times. The gene calls are TRBV29-1 and TRBJ1-1; 9 bases line up with TRBD1. The CDR3 sequence is 13 residues long. Looked up from germline, CDR1 is SQVTM and CDR2 is ANQGSEA. J gave up 2 bases and V 7 bases, and 5 bases lay outside the gene matches. CDR3 sequence: CSGGDRDNTEAFF. In nucleotides, the CDR3 is TGCAGCGGTGGGGACAGGGATAACACTGAAGCTTTCTTT.

This clone was detected only a few times. The chain carries TRBV27 and TRBJ2-7, with TRBD1 as a possible D gene (6 bases). V was pared by 0 bases and J by 2 bases, with 8 bases between. The germline gives CDR1 MNHEY, CDR2 SMNVEV (reference sequence). CDR3 length: 14 residues. The chain's CDR3 is CASSLSQGPYEQYF. DNA of the CDR3: TGTGCCAGCAGTTTATCGCAGGGGCCCTACGAGCAGTACTTC.

This clone showed up just a few times. CDR3 nucleotides: TGTGCCAGCAGCTCAATGACGGGGGAGACCCAGTACTTC. This sequence encodes CASSSMTGETQYF. V usage is TRBV5-4 and J usage is TRBJ2-5, with D perhaps TRBD2 (5 bases). The CDR3 extends over 13 amino acids. Germline CDR1 reads SGHNT; CDR2 reads YYREEE (reference sequence). Deletions cut 3 bases from V and 5 bases from J, with 11 bases between.

The chain has TRBV3-1 (or the pseudogene TRBV3-2) and TRBJ1-2; D gene ambiguous. CDR3 size: 16 residues. Germline V gene data show CDR1 as LGHDT and CDR2 as YNNKEL (reference sequence). V gave up 4 bases and J gave up 5 bases, with 20 bases separating them. The CDR3 nucleotides are TGTGCCAGCAGCCGAACAAGATACGAAAGGAGGTATGGCTACACCTTC. It yields the protein CASSRTRYERRYGYTF.

V and J are TRBV18 and TRBJ2-2; D might be TRBD2 (6 bases). Trimming left V 6 bases short and J 4 bases short, with 15 bases between. Germline-derived CDR1 and CDR2 are KGHSH and LQKENI. The CDR3 consists of 15 residues. CDR3 protein: CASSLGLPGTGELFF. The CDR3, as DNA: TGTGCCAGCTCCCTGGGACTCCCAGGCACCGGGGAGCTGTTTTTT.

The chain employs TRBV6-5 and TRBJ2-1, with 8 bases that match TRBD1. This CDR3 has 15 amino acids. V gave up 6 bases and J gave up 9 bases; unmatched junction bases: 13. Germline CDR1 is MNHEY and CDR2 is SVGAGI. The CDR3 loop is CASSWAGTGRREQFF. The DNA for the CDR3 is TGTGCCAGCAGCTGGGCTGGGACAGGTAGGCGTGAGCAGTTCTTC.

V is TRBV18 and J is TRBJ1-2; no clear D. The CDR3 extends over 17 amino acids. Trimming took off 0 bases at V and 0 bases at J, with 14 bases between the two ends. Germline CDR1 reads KGHSH; CDR2 reads LQKENI. CDR3 in amino acids: CASSPPNVQTPNYGYTF. CDR3 nucleotide sequence: TGTGCCAGCTCACCACCGAACGTACAAACCCCTAACTATGGCTACACCTTC.

This chain joins TRBV6-4 and TRBJ1-1, with no clear D. Germline CDR1 MRHNA, CDR2 SNTAGT. This CDR3 contains 13 residues. V dropped 4 bases and J dropped 0 bases, with 6 bases sitting between them. CDR3 sequence reads: CASSATMNTEAFF. CDR3 nucleotide sequence: TGTGCCAGCAGTGCCACCATGAACACTGAAGCTTTCTTT.

V is TRBV7-3 and J is TRBJ2-7; no firm D call. There are 13 residues in the CDR3. V lost 4 bases to trimming and J lost 3 bases, with 10 bases between them. Germline values: CDR1 SGHTA, CDR2 FQGTGA. DNA for the CDR3: TGTGCCAGCAGCTCTCTCCCGGGCTACGAGCAGTACTTC. The encoded protein is CASSSLPGYEQYF.

The chain has TRBV28 and TRBJ2-1; 14 bases agree with TRBD2. Looked up from germline, CDR1 is MDHEN and CDR2 is SYDVKM. The CDR3 runs 15 residues. Trimming took 6 bases from V and 7 from J; bases not matched to a gene: 5. CDR3 protein: CASRETSGGGNEQFF. The CDR3 DNA reads as TGTGCCAGCAGGGAGACTAGCGGGGGGGGAAATGAGCAGTTCTTC.

In its sample, this clone was seen a few times. The V gene is TRBV29-1, the J gene TRBJ1-1; D unclear. Trimming took 3 bases from V and 2 from J, leaving 7 bases between them. CDR1 and CDR2 from the germline V gene are SQVTM and ANQGSEA. CDR3 length equals 12 residues. CDR3 nucleotides: TGCAGCGTTGACTCACTTAACACTGAAGCTTTCTTT. Translating it yields CSVDSLNTEAFF.

The chain couples TRBV7-9 to TRBJ1-1, with 7 bases lining up with TRBD1. The length of the CDR3 is 13 residues. Per the germline V gene, CDR1 is SEHNR and CDR2 is FQNEAQ (reference sequence). With 11 bases clipped from V and 2 bases from J, the junction kept 8 bases outside the gene matches. Here the CDR3 DNA reads TGTGCCGTTCAGGGGGTAGGTAACACTGAAGCTTTCTTT. It encodes CAVQGVGNTEAFF.

This clone was detected a few times. The rearrangement joins TRBV7-2 to TRBJ2-2; D ambiguous. The CDR3 is 13 amino acids. Germline lookup yields CDR1 SGHTA and CDR2 FQGNSA. Trimming left V 1 base short and J 7 bases short, with 7 bases between. Written as DNA, the CDR3 is TGTGCCAGCAGCTTAGGGCTGGTCGGGGAGCTGTTTTTT. Its protein is CASSLGLVGELFF.

This chain joins TRBV25-1 and TRBJ2-3; tentatively, D is TRBD2 (6 bases). Between the trimmed V and J ends, which lost 5 bases and 0 bases, there was a span of 15 bases. CDR3 length: 16 amino acids. Germline lookup yields CDR1 MGHDK and CDR2 SYGVNS. The CDR3 region has the DNA TGTGCCAGCAGTCCGGTCGGCGGGGAGAGCACAGATACGCAGTATTTT. This codes for CASSPVGGESTDTQYF.

This chain uses TRBV7-9 with TRBJ2-3; D not certain. This CDR3 comprises 16 residues. Per the germline V gene, CDR1 is SEHNR and CDR2 is FQNEAQ (reference sequence). Trimming removed 1 base from V and 2 bases from J, with 13 bases in between. The CDR3 is CASSLVVRRTTDTQYF. The CDR3 DNA reads as TGTGCCAGCAGCTTAGTGGTCCGCAGAACCACAGATACGCAGTATTTT. The full variable domain, rest sourced from reference TRBV7-9 and TRBJ2-3, is DTGVSQNPRHKITKRGQNVTFRCDPISEHNRLYWYRQTLGQGPEFLTYFQNEAQLEKSRLLSDRFSAERPKGSFSTLEIQRTEQGDSAMYLCASSLVVRRTTDTQYFGPGTRLTVL.

The chain joins TRBV7-3 to TRBJ1-2; TRBD1 matches at 10 bases. The CDR3 sequence is 17 residues long. Germline CDR1 SGHTA, CDR2 FQGTGA. Germline trimming cut 2 bases from V and 4 bases from J; bases unmatched to any gene: 10. CDR3 residues: CASSLVGQGRYSYGYTF. The CDR3 bases are TGTGCCAGCAGCTTAGTGGGACAGGGGCGATATTCCTATGGCTACACCTTC. Together with reference TRBV7-3 and TRBJ1-2, the CDR3 gives the full variable domain: GAGVSQTPSNKVTEKGKYVELRCDPISGHTALYWYRQSLGQGPEFLIYFQGTGAADDSGLPNDRFFAVRPEGSVSTLKIQRTERGDSAVYLCASSLVGQGRYSYGYTFGSGTRLTVV.

This rearrangement joins TRBV5-4 to TRBJ2-3; D unclear. Germline CDR1 reads SGHNT; CDR2 reads YYREEE (reference sequence). This CDR3 is 14 amino acids long. V dropped 5 bases and J dropped 2 bases, with 12 bases sitting between them. This CDR3 is CASSSRVHTDTQYF. Here the CDR3 DNA reads TGTGCCAGCAGTTCTCGGGTCCACACAGATACGCAGTATTTT.

The chain carries TRBV2 and TRBJ2-5; TRBD2 matches 9 bases. Germline assignment: CDR1 SNHLY and CDR2 FYNNEI. This CDR3 comprises 15 residues. V shed 6 bases and J 1 base; nucleotides not matched to a gene: 6. The CDR3 reads CASRTTSGSQETQYF. The CDR3 coding sequence is TGTGCCAGCAGAACTACTAGCGGGTCCCAAGAGACCCAGTACTTC.

CDR3 sequence: CASSPESNRGRRETQYF. As DNA, the CDR3 is TGCGCCAGCAGCCCGGAAAGTAACAGGGGTCGACGAGAGACCCAGTACTTC. V is TRBV5-1 and J is TRBJ2-5; 7 bases map to TRBD1. The CDR3 extends over 17 amino acids. J gave up 4 bases and V 4 bases, and 16 bases lay outside the gene matches. Looked up from germline, CDR1 is SGHRS and CDR2 is YFSETQ.

There are a few counts of this clone. This chain uses TRBV10-1 with TRBJ2-5; D is unclear. The CDR3 spans 14 residues. The V gene lost 10 bases and the J gene lost 3 bases, with 18 bases spanning the gap. Germline assignment: CDR1 WNHNN and CDR2 SYGVQD (reference sequence). The CDR3 loop is CAIACCQLKETQYF. CDR3 in DNA: TGCGCCATCGCGTGTTGTCAGCTAAAAGAGACCCAGTACTTC.

The count of this clone is one. The CDR3 DNA reads TGTGCCAGCAGTTCCTTAGGGGGACGAAACACCATATATTTT. It yields the protein CASSSLGGRNTIYF. The genes are TRBV28 and TRBJ1-3, with a tentative D call TRBD1 (6 bases). CDR3 size: 14 residues. The V end was cut by 4 bases, the J end by 5 bases, with 12 bases between. CDR1 MDHEN and CDR2 SYDVKM come from the germline V gene.

The rearrangement joins TRBV19 to TRBJ2-3; D may match TRBD1 or TRBD2 (5 bases each). Germline CDR1 is LNHDA and CDR2 is SQIVND (reference sequence). This CDR3 contains 13 residues. Trimming cost V 11 bases and J 4 bases, with 16 bases left between them. Written as DNA, the CDR3 is TGTGCCGTCGGGGTTTCGGGGCCAGATACGCAGTATTTT. It codes for CAVGVSGPDTQYF. Full variable domain (missing parts from reference TRBV19 and TRBJ2-3): DGGITQSPKYLFRKEGQNVTLSCEQNLNHDAMYWYRQDPGQGLRLIYYSQIVNDFQKGDIAEGYSVSREKKESFPLTVTSAQKNPTAFYLCAVGVSGPDTQYFGPGTRLTVL.